The clone carrying this T cell receptor beta chain was counted only a few times. This CDR3 region has 13 residues. Germline V CDR1 and CDR2: MNHNS, SASEGT. Trimming took off 3 bases at V and 8 bases at J, with 10 bases between the two ends. Every donor contributed 8 to 10 milliliters of peripheral blood by blood draw. The data are from a study of blood T cells in healthy people across ages. The authors ran a second PCR of about 6 to 11 cycles using a sample-barcoded 5' primer and a J-beta primer mix. One entry per CDR3 protein, called by TCRdb with MiXCR from the 5' RACE reads. The sample lists 730,000 or so distinct CDR3 sequences, approximately 43% occurring once.

The sequence came from a woman aged 60-75 years in good health. This sequence joins TRBV6-1 and TRBJ1-4; D is unclear. Sequenced sample: blood. The CDR3 loop reads CASSENTEEKLFF. DNA of the CDR3: TGTGCCAGCAGTGAGAATACTGAAGAAAAACTGTTTTTT.